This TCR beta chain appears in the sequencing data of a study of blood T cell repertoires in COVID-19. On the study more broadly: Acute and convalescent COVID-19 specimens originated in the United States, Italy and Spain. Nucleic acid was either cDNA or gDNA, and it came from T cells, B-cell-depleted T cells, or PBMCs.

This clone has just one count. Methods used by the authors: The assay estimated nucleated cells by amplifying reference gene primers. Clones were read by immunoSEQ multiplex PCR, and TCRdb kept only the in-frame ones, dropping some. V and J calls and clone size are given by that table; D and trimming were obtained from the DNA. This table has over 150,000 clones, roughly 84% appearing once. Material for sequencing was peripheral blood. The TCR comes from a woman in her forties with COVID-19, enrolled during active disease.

The chain's CDR3 is CASGLGTGGSNYGYTF. The DNA of the CDR3 is TGTGCTAGTGGTTTGGGGACAGGAGGCTCTAACTATGGCTACACCTTC. The rearrangement links TRBV12-5 to TRBJ1-2; 7 bases match TRBD1. In germline, CDR1 is LGHNT, CDR2 FRNRAP. CDR3 length equals 16 residues. The V segment lost 1 base and the J segment 0 bases; nucleotides outside the gene matches: 5.